Presented here are 9 T cell receptor beta chains from one specimen sequenced in a study of T cell repertoires in cytomegalovirus infection. TCRdb analysed the reads with MiXCR anew, one entry per CDR3 protein. This sample has some 440,000 distinct CDR3 sequences; approximately 30% occur once, and the top ten carry roughly an eighth. The specimen sequenced was PBMCs. These receptors were collected from a human donor in good health (CMV status not recorded). Some clones in this sample may be carry-over from other donors' samples.

A few counts support this clonotype. The genes are TRBV7-6 and TRBJ2-3; D is possibly TRBD1 (8 bases). V was pared by 4 bases and J by 1 base, with 15 bases between. The CDR3 covers 16 residues. The V gene's germline CDR1 is SGHVS and CDR2 FNYEAQ. This CDR3 reads CASSSGTGGGTDTQYF. CDR3 coding DNA: TGTGCCAGCAGCTCCGGAACAGGGGGGGGCACAGATACGCAGTATTTT.

This chain connects TRBV6-2 or TRBV6-3 to TRBJ2-1; 14 nucleotides agree with TRBD2. With V trimmed by 6 bases and J by 9 bases, 7 bases remained unmatched. CDR1 is MNHEY and CDR2 is SVGEGT in the germline V gene. The CDR3 has 15 amino acids. CDR3 bases: TGTGCCAGCAGAATGACTAGCGGGGGGGCAAGTGAGCAGTTCTTC. Its protein product is CASRMTSGGASEQFF.

This clonotype came up a few times. The chain carries TRBV7-9 and TRBJ1-2; D unresolved. The ends were cut back, 1 base at V and 4 bases at J, with 19 bases in the middle. Germline V gene lookup returns CDR1 SEHNR and CDR2 FQNEAQ (reference sequence). The CDR3 is 17 amino acids. The CDR3 region has the DNA TGTGCCAGCAGCTTAGGTTTCGGGAGCCAGGAGTTCTATGGCTACACCTTC. Protein sequence: CASSLGFGSQEFYGYTF.

The genes are TRBV13 and TRBJ2-2, with TRBD1 matching over 9 bases. This CDR3 region has 18 residues. V gave up 1 base and J gave up 2 bases; unmatched junction bases: 8. Looked up from germline, CDR1 is PRHDT and CDR2 is FYEKMQ (reference sequence). CDR3: CASSLVWTGAPNTGELFF. The CDR3 nucleotides are TGTGCCAGCAGCTTAGTATGGACAGGGGCCCCTAACACCGGGGAGCTGTTTTTT.

With respect to this clonotype: A read error may explain this, as a much larger clone is one base away. The CDR3 DNA follows: TGTGCCAGCACCCCCAACACCTACAAGGAGCAGTTCTTC. It specifies CASTPNTYKEQFF. V usage is TRBV7-2 and J usage is TRBJ2-1; D remains ambiguous. Germline values: CDR1 SGHTA, CDR2 FQGNSA. The CDR3 contains 13 residues. The full variable domain, completed using reference TRBV7-2 and TRBJ2-1, is GAGVSQSPSNKVTEKGKDVELRCDPISGHTALYWYRQSLGQGLEFLIYFQGNSAPDKSGLPSDRFSAERTGGSVSTLTIQRTQQEDSAVYLCASTPNTYKEQFFGPGTRLTVL.

The chain joins TRBV12-3 or TRBV12-4 to TRBJ1-6; D may be TRBD1 (6 bases). Deletions cut 3 bases from V and 6 bases from J, with 15 bases between. This CDR3 has 16 amino acids. CDR3 loop: CASSFYFGQLNSPLHF. The CDR3 DNA sequence: TGTGCCAGCAGTTTTTATTTTGGACAGCTTAATTCACCCCTCCACTTT.

The rearrangement links TRBV11-3 to TRBJ2-1, with D tentatively TRBD1 or TRBD2 (7 bases each). This CDR3 is built from 14 residues. CDR1 SGHNT and CDR2 YENEEA come from the germline V gene. Trimming cost V 4 bases and J 6 bases, with 13 bases left between them. CDR3 amino acids: CASSSQGGINEQFF. CDR3 DNA: TGTGCCAGCAGCTCGCAGGGGGGGATCAATGAGCAGTTCTTC.

The rearrangement joins TRBV28 to TRBJ2-3; D ambiguous. Trimming removed 4 bases at V and 6 bases at J, with 11 bases between. The CDR3 contains 13 residues. Germline V gene lookup returns CDR1 MDHEN and CDR2 SYDVKM. The CDR3 sequence is CASSYARWDTQYF. The CDR3 DNA sequence: TGTGCCAGCAGTTACGCAAGGTGGGATACGCAGTATTTT. The whole variable domain, remainder taken from reference TRBV28 and TRBJ2-3, is DVKVTQSSRYLVKRTGEKVFLECVQDMDHENMFWYRQDPGLGLRLIYFSYDVKMKEKGDIPEGYSVSREKKERFSLILESASTNQTSMYLCASSYARWDTQYFGPGTRLTVL.

About this clonotype itself: Being one base from a much bigger clone, this may be a read error. This sequence joins TRBV7-2 and TRBJ2-7; D is possibly TRBD1 (6 bases). Germline CDR1 is SGHTA and CDR2 is FQGNSA. This CDR3 has 17 amino acids. The CDR3 reads CARSLSGGGRIKNEQYF. The CDR3 coding sequence is TGTGCCAGAAGCTTAAGTGGGGGCGGTCGGATTAAAAACGAGCAGTACTTC.